These 32 T cell receptor beta chains were all obtained from the same sample, sequenced in a study of identical twins. Each CDR3 protein is one row after TCRdb ran MiXCR on the 5' RACE reads. The profile covers about 720,000 distinct CDR3 sequences, with 8% to 9% appearing a single time and 0.8% to 1% taken by the ten largest. These data also formed part of another study, on yellow fever vaccine responses in identical twins.

The sample taken for sequencing was PBMCs. The source is a young woman in good health.

This clonotype showed up just a few times. V gene TRBV5-1 combines with J gene TRBJ2-3; D gene uncertain. Trimming removed 4 bases from V and 6 bases from J, with 18 bases in between. From germline, CDR1 is SGHRS and CDR2 YFSETQ. CDR3 length equals 15 residues. CDR3 region: CASSQPLEKADTQYF. The CDR3, as DNA: TGCGCCAGCAGCCAACCATTGGAAAAGGCGGATACGCAGTATTTT.

This clonotype occurred a few times. The chain joins TRBV5-1 to TRBJ2-1; 7 positions match TRBD1. The CDR3 runs 19 residues. Germline V CDR1 and CDR2: SGHRS, YFSETQ. The trim removed 0 bases at V and 0 bases at J, leaving 12 bases unmatched. The CDR3, as DNA: TGCGCCAGCAGCTTGGCCCTCCCGACAGGGTACCGCTCCTACAATGAGCAGTTCTTC. It is translated as CASSLALPTGYRSYNEQFF.

The chain recombines TRBV11-2 with TRBJ2-3, with D unclear. CDR1 is SGHAT, CDR2 FQNNGV, per germline. With 2 bases removed from V and 0 bases from J, the gap between germline ends came to 9 bases. CDR3 length equals 15 residues. This CDR3 reads CASSLHRPSTDTQYF. In DNA, the CDR3 is TGTGCCAGCAGCTTACACAGACCTAGCACAGATACGCAGTATTTT.

This clonotype was observed at least ten times. The V gene is TRBV30, the J gene TRBJ2-5, with 13 bases fitting TRBD2. J was trimmed by 4 bases and V by 6 bases; bases with no gene match: 14. The CDR3 length is 17 residues. Per the germline V gene, CDR1 is GTSNPN and CDR2 is SVGIG (reference sequence). CDR3 sequence: CACGTTGGLAGVETQYF. The CDR3 bases are TGTGCCTGCGGGACAACGGGCGGACTAGCGGGAGTAGAGACCCAGTACTTC.

The chain links TRBV5-6 to TRBJ2-1, with 10 bases aligning to TRBD1. J gave up 10 bases and V 2 bases, and 6 bases lay outside the gene matches. This CDR3 comprises 14 residues. Germline CDR1 reads SGHDT; CDR2 reads YYEEEE. This CDR3 reads CASSFGTGAFEQFF. CDR3 in DNA: TGTGCCAGCAGCTTCGGGACAGGGGCATTCGAGCAGTTCTTC.

This clonotype was observed a handful of times. The chain links TRBV28 to TRBJ2-7, with D hard to call. The germline gives CDR1 MDHEN, CDR2 SYDVKM. Trimming removed 5 bases at V and 4 bases at J, with 12 bases between. CDR3 length equals 13 residues. In DNA, the CDR3 is TGTGCCAGCAGTCTTCCCCTGGATTACGAGCAGTACTTC. It codes for CASSLPLDYEQYF.

This clonotype was seen ten or more times. This CDR3 is CASSLTATQETQYF. Written as DNA, the CDR3 is TGCGCCAGCAGCTTGACGGCAACTCAAGAGACCCAGTACTTC. V is TRBV5-1 and J is TRBJ2-5; D gene uncertain. V was shortened by 1 base and J by 2 bases, with 9 bases between the two germline ends. The CDR3 totals 14 residues. Germline V gives CDR1 SGHRS, CDR2 YFSETQ.

CDR3 sequence reads: CASSEQTVSGNTIYF. The DNA of the CDR3 is TGTGCCAGCAGCGAACAGACGGTCTCTGGAAACACCATATATTTT. The V gene is TRBV3-1, the J gene TRBJ1-3; D is undetermined. Trimming removed 5 bases from V and 0 bases from J, with 11 bases in between. The CDR3 runs to 15 residues. CDR1 LGHDT and CDR2 YNNKEL come from the germline V gene (reference sequence).

This clonotype was seen more than once but under ten times. The chain combines TRBV10-3 with TRBJ2-7; 8 nucleotides align to TRBD2. J lost 2 bases, V lost 6 bases, and 9 bases had no gene match. Germline lookup yields CDR1 ENHRY and CDR2 SYGVKD. The CDR3 is 15 amino acids. The CDR3: CAISLGLAGTYEQYF. The CDR3 bases are TGTGCCATCAGCCTAGGACTAGCTGGGACCTACGAGCAGTACTTC.

This clonotype turned up a few times. Here the CDR3 DNA reads TGCAGTGCCGAGGAAACCGGGACCAGCTTCTACGAGCAGTACTTC. Translated: CSAEETGTSFYEQYF. The chain uses TRBV20-1 and TRBJ2-7; the D gene could be TRBD1 or TRBD2 (5 bases each). The germline V and J ends were trimmed by 6 bases and 3 bases, with 21 bases remaining between them. Per germline, CDR1 DFQATT and CDR2 SNEGSKA (reference sequence). The CDR3 contains 15 residues.

This clonotype was picked up many times. The chain couples TRBV12-3 or TRBV12-4 to TRBJ1-1; D remains unclear. This CDR3 spans 16 amino acids. Trimming left V 6 bases short and J 0 bases short, with 17 bases between. The CDR3 protein is CASSTRGKFMNTEAFF. The CDR3 nucleotides read TGTGCCAGCAGCACACGAGGGAAGTTTATGAACACTGAAGCTTTCTTT.

Turning to this clonotype: This may come from a read error, since a much larger clone is one base off. J is TRBJ2-4 and V is TRBV29-1; 7 nucleotides line up with TRBD1. CDR1 SQVTM and CDR2 ANQGSEA come from the germline V gene. The CDR3 has 18 amino acids. The V and J ends lost 5 bases and 2 bases, in that order; junction bases with no gene match: 18. CDR3 sequence (DNA): TGCAGCGTTAGGCCCGGACAGGCAGCCTCGAGCTCCAAAAACATTCAGTACTTC. This encodes CSVRPGQAASSSKNIQYF.

V gene TRBV6-1 combines with J gene TRBJ1-2; D unresolved. CDR1 is MNHNS, CDR2 SASEGT, per germline. The length of the CDR3 is 16 residues. The V gene lost 0 bases and the J gene lost 2 bases, with 13 bases spanning the gap. The CDR3: CASSEAQWTGNYGYTF. In nucleotides, the CDR3 is TGTGCCAGCAGTGAAGCTCAATGGACGGGGAACTATGGCTACACCTTC.

This clonotype came up a few times. The rearrangement links TRBV29-1 to TRBJ2-1; D remains ambiguous. The V gene's germline CDR1 is SQVTM and CDR2 ANQGSEA. CDR3 length: 14 residues. The CDR3 nucleotides are TGCAGGGGCTCCCGCGGCAGCTCCTACAATGAGCAGTTCTTC. Translation: CRGSRGSSYNEQFF.

This clonotype was picked up many times. The chain carries TRBV6-2 or TRBV6-3 and TRBJ2-1; 8 bases align to TRBD1. V lost 5 bases to trimming and J lost 4 bases; unmatched junction nucleotides: 7. The CDR3 runs 15 residues. Germline CDR1 and CDR2: MNHEY and SVGEGT. The CDR3 DNA follows: TGTGCCAGCAGTGCCACCGGGACAGGTTACAATGAGCAGTTCTTC. It codes for CASSATGTGYNEQFF.

The chain has TRBV28 and TRBJ2-4; possibly TRBD1 for D (7 bases). This CDR3 has 13 residues. Trimming took off 2 bases at V and 12 bases at J, with 14 bases between the two ends. Germline CDR1 MDHEN, CDR2 SYDVKM. CDR3 nucleotide sequence: TGTGCCAGCAGTTTACCGGGGCAGGGGGGTCAGTACTTC. It specifies CASSLPGQGGQYF.

The table lists this clonotype with many counts. V usage is TRBV4-3 and J usage is TRBJ2-1; a possible D gene is TRBD1 (5 bases). The V end lost 4 bases, the J end lost 0 bases, and 10 bases lay between the germline ends. CDR3 length: 15 residues. The germline CDR1 and CDR2 sequences are LGHNA and YSLEER. CDR3 bases: TGCGCCAGCAGCCCGAGCAGGGACTCCTACAATGAGCAGTTCTTC. Amino acid sequence: CASSPSRDSYNEQFF.

This clonotype occurred a few times. V usage is TRBV9 and J usage is TRBJ2-5; 10 nucleotides match TRBD2. V was clipped by 4 bases and J by 7 bases; unmatched bases: 7. In germline, CDR1 is SGDLS, CDR2 YYNGEE. The CDR3 totals 14 residues. Here the CDR3 DNA reads TGTGCCAGCAGCACTCCTAGCGGGGGTGGGACCCAGTACTTC. Encoded protein: CASSTPSGGGTQYF.

This clonotype has at least ten counts. The chain links TRBV12-3 or TRBV12-4 to TRBJ2-1; the D gene is possibly TRBD2 (5 bases). Trimming removed 6 bases at V and 3 bases at J, with 12 bases between. The CDR3 sequence is 14 residues long. This chain's CDR3 is CASRPDTSYNEQFF. The CDR3 coding sequence is TGTGCCAGCAGACCCGATACTAGCTACAATGAGCAGTTCTTC.

This clonotype was observed a handful of times. The germline gene is not matched at one end of the junction; a read error may be the cause. The chain uses TRBV2 and TRBJ2-1; TRBD2 matches 9 bases. The CDR3 is 11 residues long. CDR1 and CDR2 from the germline V gene are SNHLY and FYNNEI. The CDR3 here is CASSEIAGALF. Here the CDR3 DNA reads TGTGCCAGCAGTGAAATAGCGGGAGCTCTCTTC.

This clonotype was seen once. The V gene is TRBV20-1, the J gene TRBJ2-5, with a weak D call TRBD1 (6 bases). The CDR3 spans 18 residues. Germline values: CDR1 DFQATT, CDR2 SNEGSKA (reference sequence). V lost 5 bases to trimming and J lost 4 bases, with 29 bases between them. CDR3 nucleotides: TGCAGTGCTCAGCCTCAGGGGCTTGTGGTACTTCGCCGAGAGACCCAGTACTTC. This encodes CSAQPQGLVVLRRETQYF.

V usage is TRBV7-9 and J usage is TRBJ2-1, with TRBD2 identical over 8 bases. This CDR3 has 13 residues. Trimming took 4 bases from V and 8 from J; bases not matched to a gene: 4. Germline V lookup: CDR1 SEHNR, CDR2 FQNEAQ (reference sequence). The CDR3 bases are TGTGCCAGCAGCTGGGCGGGGGGTTATGAGCAGTTCTTC. Translated: CASSWAGGYEQFF. The complete variable domain, with remaining parts taken from reference TRBV7-9 and TRBJ2-1, reads DTGVSQNPRHKITKRGQNVTFRCDPISEHNRLYWYRQTLGQGPEFLTYFQNEAQLEKSRLLSDRFSAERPKGSFSTLEIQRTEQGDSAMYLCASSWAGGYEQFFGPGTRLTVL.

The rearrangement joins TRBV28 to TRBJ2-3; 7 nucleotides line up with TRBD1. V lost 4 bases and J lost 2; bases outside the gene matches: 6. This CDR3 spans 15 amino acids. Germline assignment: CDR1 MDHEN and CDR2 SYDVKM. The chain's CDR3 is CASSSGTEATDTQYF. In DNA, the CDR3 is TGTGCCAGCAGTTCCGGGACAGAAGCCACAGATACGCAGTATTTT.

In this sample, this clonotype turned up a few times. The rearrangement links TRBV7-9 to TRBJ1-2; the D gene is possibly TRBD1 (5 bases). The CDR3 has 14 residues. With 4 bases removed from V and 5 bases from J, the gap between germline ends came to 14 bases. Germline CDR1 and CDR2: SEHNR and FQNEAQ (reference sequence). The CDR3 spells CASSSPRDVYGYTF. The CDR3, as DNA: TGTGCCAGCAGCTCCCCCCGGGACGTATATGGCTACACCTTC.

In its sample, this clonotype was seen many times. This chain joins TRBV4-3 and TRBJ2-2, with unresolved D. V gave up 1 base and J gave up 2 bases, with 8 bases separating them. Per germline, CDR1 LGHNA and CDR2 YSLEER. The CDR3 runs 15 residues. CDR3 in amino acids: CASSQGVLNTGELFF. The CDR3 DNA reads as TGCGCCAGCAGCCAAGGGGTCCTAAACACCGGGGAGCTGTTTTTT.

This clonotype has more than one count but fewer than ten. The rearrangement links TRBV4-1 to TRBJ2-7; D gene unclear. The germline V gene encodes CDR1 MGHRA and CDR2 YSYEKL. The CDR3 covers 20 residues. The V gene lost 1 base and the J gene lost 2 bases, with 27 bases spanning the gap. The CDR3 bases are TGCGCCAGCAGCCAAGTCCCGATTGGTGACAAATTTGTACCGGCCTACGAGCAGTACTTC. It is translated as CASSQVPIGDKFVPAYEQYF.

This clonotype was seen a handful of times. The V and J genes are TRBV5-6 and TRBJ2-7; D tentatively reads TRBD1 or TRBD2 (5 bases each). The V gene lost 4 bases and the J gene lost 3 bases, with 14 bases spanning the gap. This CDR3 has 14 amino acids. The germline V gene has CDR1 SGHDT and CDR2 YYEEEE. The CDR3 DNA reads TGTGCCAGCAGCCCGGACGGGACCGGCTACGAGCAGTACTTC. It encodes CASSPDGTGYEQYF.

CDR3 amino acids: CASSQVLNHEQYF. In DNA form, the CDR3 reads TGCGCCAGCAGCCAAGTCCTAAATCACGAGCAGTACTTC. The chain employs TRBV4-3 and TRBJ2-7, with D uncertain. The germline V gene encodes CDR1 LGHNA and CDR2 YSLEER. This CDR3 spans 13 amino acids. V lost 1 base and J 5 bases, leaving 9 bases between the germline ends.

This clonotype has a handful of counts. The V gene is TRBV2, the J gene TRBJ2-1; D may correspond to TRBD1 or TRBD2 (5 bases each). Germline V CDR1 and CDR2: SNHLY, FYNNEI. The CDR3 consists of 12 residues. V was trimmed by 7 bases and J by 7 bases, leaving 11 bases between them. The CDR3 bases are TGTGCCAGCAATCAGGGCGGGAATGAGCAGTTCTTC. This codes for CASNQGGNEQFF.

This clonotype came up a few times. The genes are TRBV14 and TRBJ2-4, with D tentatively TRBD1 or TRBD2 (5 bases each). The germline CDR1 and CDR2 sequences are SGHDN and FVKESK. The CDR3 spans 14 residues. The V end lost 1 base, the J end lost 4 bases, and 8 bases lay between the germline ends. This CDR3 is CASSQGGTKNIQYF. DNA of the CDR3: TGTGCCAGCAGCCAAGGGGGGACGAAAAACATTCAGTACTTC.

CDR3 sequence: CASSQGQARGYNEQFF. The CDR3 DNA sequence: TGCGCCAGCAGCCAAGGACAGGCTAGGGGCTACAATGAGCAGTTCTTC. The chain recombines TRBV4-1 with TRBJ2-1; the D gene is possibly TRBD1 (6 bases). Germline assignment: CDR1 MGHRA and CDR2 YSYEKL. V was trimmed by 1 base and J by 3 bases, leaving 13 bases between them. The CDR3 consists of 16 residues.

The chain has TRBV27 and TRBJ2-1, with 7 bases aligning to TRBD1. This CDR3 contains 13 residues. V was clipped by 6 bases and J by 6 bases; unmatched bases: 5. CDR1 MNHEY and CDR2 SMNVEV come from the germline V gene (reference sequence). DNA for the CDR3: TGTGCCAGCAGAATTACAGGGGCCAATGAGCAGTTCTTC. Its protein product is CASRITGANEQFF.